This T cell receptor (beta chain) was sequenced during a study of T cells in narcolepsy (dated by TCRdb to 2016 to 2018). For the study in its entirety: Healthy control donors were enrolled in the study alongside patients who had narcolepsy type 1 or type 2 (NT1, NT2). The study sought autoreactive T cells targeting hypocretin neuron self-antigens (hypocretin, TRIB2) in narcolepsy patients, using TCR Vbeta sequencing to track clonotypes in blood and CSF. General conclusions and limits of the study: Autoreactive clonotypes were reported to be detected serially in the blood of the same patients and of different patients, but not in the blood of healthy controls. No sequences matching autoreactive T cell clones were present in some of the blood memory CD4+ repertoires from patients and controls. Plots that compared CSF and blood CD4+ T cell clonotypes from the same patient highlighted HCRT-specific and TRIB2-specific autoreactive clonotypes. Patients and controls had comparable numbers of sequenced blood memory CD4+ clonotypes, averaging about 39,000 and 35,000, respectively.

In the germline V gene, CDR1 corresponds to MNHEY and CDR2 to SVGAGI. V loses 8 bases, J loses 2 bases, and the germline ends lie 10 bases apart. Inclusive of the bounding cysteine and phenylalanine, the CDR3 is 12 residues long. Solely the CDR3 DNA is kept, with 36 bases framed from the first base. As concerns this clone: No antigen is known for it. The input lacks base qualities; no much larger clone sits a single base away.

For TCR Vbeta sequencing, memory CD4+ T cells were sorted ex vivo from the peripheral blood of narcolepsy patients and healthy controls. Receptors were amplified or captured by the immunoSEQ multiplex PCR assay. The clones in this table, taken by TCRdb from immuneACCESS, are in-frame only. Not every clone is retained; where verified, under half of the shortfall comes from an unresolved V gene, and the cause of the rest is unknown. This sample lists tens of thousands of clones; under 95% were detected once. Jointly, the top ten make up roughly 0.99% of the sample. The chain employs TRBV6-5 and TRBJ2-7, with an unclear D gene assignment. The TCR was taken from a human donor with narcolepsy. Input material: CD45RA- memory CD4+ T cells from PBMCs. Explained via the paper, the cell subset or site label denotes: memory T cells sorted ex vivo from peripheral blood. The nucleotide sequence is TGTGCCAGCGGAACCGGAGCCTACGAGCAGTACTTC. This yields the protein CASGTGAYEQYF.